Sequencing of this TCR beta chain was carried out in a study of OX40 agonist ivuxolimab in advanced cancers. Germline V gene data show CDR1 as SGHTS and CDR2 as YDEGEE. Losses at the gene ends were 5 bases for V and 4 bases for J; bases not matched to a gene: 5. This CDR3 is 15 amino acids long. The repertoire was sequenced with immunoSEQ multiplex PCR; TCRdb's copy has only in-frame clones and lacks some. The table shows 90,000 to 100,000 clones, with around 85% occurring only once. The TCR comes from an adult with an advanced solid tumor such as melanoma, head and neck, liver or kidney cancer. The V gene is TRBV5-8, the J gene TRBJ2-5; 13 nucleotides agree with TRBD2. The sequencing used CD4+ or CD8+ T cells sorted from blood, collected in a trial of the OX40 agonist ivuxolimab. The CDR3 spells CASSQGLAGRETQYF. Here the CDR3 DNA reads TGTGCCAGCAGTCAGGGACTAGCGGGACGAGAGACCCAGTACTTC. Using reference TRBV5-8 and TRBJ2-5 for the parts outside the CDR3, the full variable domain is EAGVTQSPTHLIKTRGQQATLRCSPISGHTSVYWYQQALGLGLQFLLWYDEGEERNRGNFPPRFSGRQFPNYSSELNVNALELEDSALYLCASSQGLAGRETQYFGPGTRLLVL.